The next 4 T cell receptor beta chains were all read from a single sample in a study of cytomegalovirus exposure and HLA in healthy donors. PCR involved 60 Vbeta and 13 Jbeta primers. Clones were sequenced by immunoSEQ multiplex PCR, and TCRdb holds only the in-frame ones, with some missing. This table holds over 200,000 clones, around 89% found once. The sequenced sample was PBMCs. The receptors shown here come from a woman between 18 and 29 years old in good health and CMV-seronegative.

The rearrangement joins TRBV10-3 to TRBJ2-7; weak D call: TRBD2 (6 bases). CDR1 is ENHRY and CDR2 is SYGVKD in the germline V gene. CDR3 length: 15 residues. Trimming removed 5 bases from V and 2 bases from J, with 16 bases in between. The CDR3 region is CAISPRGTSPYEQYF. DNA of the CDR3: TGTGCCATCAGTCCCCGAGGGACTTCACCCTACGAGCAGTACTTC.

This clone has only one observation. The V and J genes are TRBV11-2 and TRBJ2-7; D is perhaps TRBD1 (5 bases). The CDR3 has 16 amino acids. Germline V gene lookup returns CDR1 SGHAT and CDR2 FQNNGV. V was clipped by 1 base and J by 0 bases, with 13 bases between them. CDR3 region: CASSLVWTIDSYEQYF. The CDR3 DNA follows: TGTGCCAGCAGCTTAGTATGGACAATCGACTCCTACGAGCAGTACTTC.

The chain's CDR3 is CASTTIFGWNTGELFF. The DNA for the CDR3 is TGTGCCAGCACCACAATCTTCGGGTGGAACACCGGGGAGCTGTTTTTT. The chain carries TRBV11-2 and TRBJ2-2; D is unresolved. CDR1 is SGHAT, CDR2 FQNNGV, per germline. Trimming removed 7 bases from V and 1 base from J, with 16 bases in between. This CDR3 region has 16 residues.

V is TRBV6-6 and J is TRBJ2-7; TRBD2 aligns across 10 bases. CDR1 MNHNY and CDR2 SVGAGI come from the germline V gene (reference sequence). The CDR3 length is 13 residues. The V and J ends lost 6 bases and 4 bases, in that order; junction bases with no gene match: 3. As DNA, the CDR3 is TGTGCCAGCAGGAAGCGGGGGGGGTACGAGCAGTACTTC. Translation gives CASRKRGGYEQYF.